This T cell receptor (beta chain) was found in a study of early T cells in non-severe SARS-CoV-2 infection. Study conclusions and caveats: Reliance on VDJdb matching favored anti-spike CD8 responses; private and CD4 specificities were missed.

cDNA molecules, individually, were tagged with unique molecular identifiers. Each CDR3 protein is one row after TCRdb ran MiXCR on the 5' RACE reads. The sample lists 98,000 or so distinct CDR3 sequences, roughly 12% occurring once. Losses at the gene ends were 0 bases for V and 7 bases for J; bases not matched to a gene: 8. Germline V gene data show CDR1 as LGHNA and CDR2 as YNFKEQ. The CDR3 runs to 17 residues. About this clonotype: Its antigen is unidentified.

The sequence was obtained from an adult who was a healthcare worker with PCR-confirmed SARS-CoV-2 infection or an uninfected control (not recorded which). The chain combines TRBV4-2 with TRBJ2-1; 11 positions match TRBD2. The sample consisted of whole blood, taken at baseline. Written as DNA, the CDR3 is TGTGCCAGCAGCCAAGACCCCGGGACTAGCGGTCGAAATGAGCAGTTCTTC. Protein sequence: CASSQDPGTSGRNEQFF.